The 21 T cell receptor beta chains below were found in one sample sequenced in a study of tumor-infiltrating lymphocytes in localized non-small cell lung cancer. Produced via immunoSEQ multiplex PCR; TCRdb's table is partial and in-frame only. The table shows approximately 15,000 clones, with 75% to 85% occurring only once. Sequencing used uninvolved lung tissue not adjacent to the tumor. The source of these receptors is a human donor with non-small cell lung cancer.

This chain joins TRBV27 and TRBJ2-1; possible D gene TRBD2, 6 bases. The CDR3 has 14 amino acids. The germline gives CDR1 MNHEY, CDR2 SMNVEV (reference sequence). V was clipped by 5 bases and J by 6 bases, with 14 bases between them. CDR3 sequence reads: CASSIRDSTNEQFF. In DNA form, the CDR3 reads TGTGCCAGCAGTATAAGGGACTCCACCAATGAGCAGTTCTTC.

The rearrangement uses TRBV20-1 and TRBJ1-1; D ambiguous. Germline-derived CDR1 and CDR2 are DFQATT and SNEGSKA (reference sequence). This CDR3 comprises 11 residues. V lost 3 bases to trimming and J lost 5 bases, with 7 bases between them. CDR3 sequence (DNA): TGCAGTGCTAGCCAGGTAACTGAAGCTTTCTTT. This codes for CSASQVTEAFF.

The DNA for the CDR3 is TGCGCCAGCAGCCAAGATGTTTTTCCAGGGAACACCGGGGAGCTGTTTTTT. Translating it yields CASSQDVFPGNTGELFF. V and J are TRBV4-1 and TRBJ2-2; no reliable D call. Germline V CDR1 and CDR2: MGHRA, YSYEKL. The CDR3 covers 17 residues. Trimming removed 0 bases from V and 1 base from J, with 12 bases in between.

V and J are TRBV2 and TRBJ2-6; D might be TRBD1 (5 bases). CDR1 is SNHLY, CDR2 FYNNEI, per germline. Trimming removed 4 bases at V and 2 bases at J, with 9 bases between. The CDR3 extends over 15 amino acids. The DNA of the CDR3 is TGTGCCAGCAGTGGAAGCAGGGCTGGGGCCAACGTCCTGACTTTC. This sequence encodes CASSGSRAGANVLTF.

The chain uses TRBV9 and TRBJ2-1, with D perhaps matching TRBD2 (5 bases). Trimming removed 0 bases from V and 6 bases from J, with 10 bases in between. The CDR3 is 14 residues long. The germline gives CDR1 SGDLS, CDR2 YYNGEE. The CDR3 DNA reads TGTGCCAGCAGCGTAGTTCCCAGCGGCAATGAGCAGTTCTTC. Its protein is CASSVVPSGNEQFF.

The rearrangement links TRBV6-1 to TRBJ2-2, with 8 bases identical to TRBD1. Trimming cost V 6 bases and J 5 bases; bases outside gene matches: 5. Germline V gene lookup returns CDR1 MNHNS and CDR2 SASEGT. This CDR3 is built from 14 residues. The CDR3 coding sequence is TGTGCCAGCAGGACGGACAGGGTAACCGGGGAGCTGTTTTTT. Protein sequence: CASRTDRVTGELFF.

Written as DNA, the CDR3 is TGTGCCAGCAGTGCCACCCCTTCTTATTCACCCCTCCACTTT. Translating it yields CASSATPSYSPLHF. The chain has TRBV6-1 and TRBJ1-6; the D is unclear. The V gene lost 4 bases and the J gene lost 8 bases, with 12 bases spanning the gap. Germline V lookup: CDR1 MNHNS, CDR2 SASEGT. This CDR3 is 14 amino acids long.

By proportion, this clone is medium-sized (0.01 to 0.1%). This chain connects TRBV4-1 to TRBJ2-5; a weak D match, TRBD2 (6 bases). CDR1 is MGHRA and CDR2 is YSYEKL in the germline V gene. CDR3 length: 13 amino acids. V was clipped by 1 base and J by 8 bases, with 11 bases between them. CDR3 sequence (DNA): TGCGCCAGCAGCCAAGGCGGGGAGAGAACCCAGTACTTC. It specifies CASSQGGERTQYF.

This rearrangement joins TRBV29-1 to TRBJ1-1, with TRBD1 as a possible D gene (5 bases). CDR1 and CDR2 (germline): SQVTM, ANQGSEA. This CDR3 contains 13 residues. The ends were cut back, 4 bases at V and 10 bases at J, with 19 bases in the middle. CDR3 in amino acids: CSVVTGTSRRAFF. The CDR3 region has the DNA TGCAGCGTTGTCACCGGGACGTCGAGAAGAGCTTTCTTT.

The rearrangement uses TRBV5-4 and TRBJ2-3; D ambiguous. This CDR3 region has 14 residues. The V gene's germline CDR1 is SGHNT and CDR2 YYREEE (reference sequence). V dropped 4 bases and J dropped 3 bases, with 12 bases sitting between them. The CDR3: CASSVPEGTDTQYF. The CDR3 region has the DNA TGTGCCAGCAGCGTACCCGAAGGGACAGATACGCAGTATTTT.

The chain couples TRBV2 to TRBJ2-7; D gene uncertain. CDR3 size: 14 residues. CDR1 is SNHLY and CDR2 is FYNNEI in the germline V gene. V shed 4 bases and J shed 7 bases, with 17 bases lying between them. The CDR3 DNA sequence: TGTGCCAGCAGTGTTAGGGTTACCTTAGGGGAGCAGTACTTC. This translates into CASSVRVTLGEQYF.

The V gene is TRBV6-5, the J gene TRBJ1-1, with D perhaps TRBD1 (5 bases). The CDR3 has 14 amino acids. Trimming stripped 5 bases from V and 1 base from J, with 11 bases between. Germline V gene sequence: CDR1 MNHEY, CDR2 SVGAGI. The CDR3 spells CASSRGRRNTEAFF. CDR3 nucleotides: TGTGCCAGCAGTCGGGGGAGGAGGAACACTGAAGCTTTCTTT.

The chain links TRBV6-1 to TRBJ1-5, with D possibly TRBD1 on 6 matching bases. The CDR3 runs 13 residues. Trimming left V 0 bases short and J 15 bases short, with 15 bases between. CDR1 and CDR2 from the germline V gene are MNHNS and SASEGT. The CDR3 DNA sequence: TGTGCCAGCAGTGAAGCGAGAACAGGGACGCGGCATTTT. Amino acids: CASSEARTGTRHF.

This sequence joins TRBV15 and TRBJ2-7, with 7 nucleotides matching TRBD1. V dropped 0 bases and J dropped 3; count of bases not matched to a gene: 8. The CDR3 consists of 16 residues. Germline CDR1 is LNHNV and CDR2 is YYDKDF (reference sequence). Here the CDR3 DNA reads TGTGCCACCAGCAGAGATCGGACAGGCCTATTCTACGAGCAGTACTTC. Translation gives CATSRDRTGLFYEQYF.

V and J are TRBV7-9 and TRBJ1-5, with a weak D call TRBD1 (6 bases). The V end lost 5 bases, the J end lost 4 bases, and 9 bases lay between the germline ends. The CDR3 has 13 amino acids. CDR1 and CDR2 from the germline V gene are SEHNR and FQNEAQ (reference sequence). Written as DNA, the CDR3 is TGTGCCAGCAGCCTGACAGGTAATCAGCCCCAGCATTTT. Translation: CASSLTGNQPQHF.

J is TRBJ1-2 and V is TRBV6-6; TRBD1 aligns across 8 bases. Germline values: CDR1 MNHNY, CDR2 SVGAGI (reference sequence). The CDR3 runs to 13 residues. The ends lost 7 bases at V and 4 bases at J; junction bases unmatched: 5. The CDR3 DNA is TGTGCCAGCAACACAGGGGGAGGCTATGGCTACACCTTC. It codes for CASNTGGGYGYTF.

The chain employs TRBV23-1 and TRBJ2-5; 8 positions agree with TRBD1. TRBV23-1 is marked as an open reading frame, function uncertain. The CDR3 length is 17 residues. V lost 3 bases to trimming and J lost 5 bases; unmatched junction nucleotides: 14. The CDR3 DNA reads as TGCGCCAGCAGTCAGGGCCTCCGCAGGGGGCCCCAGGAGACCCAGTACTTC. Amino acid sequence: CASSQGLRRGPQETQYF.

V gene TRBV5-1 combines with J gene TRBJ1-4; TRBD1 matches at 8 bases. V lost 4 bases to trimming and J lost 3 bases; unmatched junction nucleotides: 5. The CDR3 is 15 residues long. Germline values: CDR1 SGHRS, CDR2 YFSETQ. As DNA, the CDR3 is TGCGCCAGCAGCGGCCAGGGGGCGGCTAATGAAAAACTGTTTTTT. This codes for CASSGQGAANEKLFF. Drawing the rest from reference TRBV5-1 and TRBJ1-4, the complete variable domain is KAGVTQTPRYLIKTRGQQVTLSCSPISGHRSVSWYQQTPGQGLQFLFEYFSETQRNKGNFPGRFSGRQFSNSRSEMNVSTLELGDSALYLCASSGQGAANEKLFFGSGTQLSVL.

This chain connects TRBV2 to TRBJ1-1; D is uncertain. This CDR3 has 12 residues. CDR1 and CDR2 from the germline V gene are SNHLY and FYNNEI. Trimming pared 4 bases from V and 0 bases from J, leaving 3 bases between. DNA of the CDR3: TGTGCCAGCAGTGTCATGAACACTGAAGCTTTCTTT. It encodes CASSVMNTEAFF.

CDR3 bases: TGCGCCAGCAGCTTGGGGCTAGCGTTGAATGGCTACGAGCAGTACTTC. It specifies CASSLGLALNGYEQYF. V gene TRBV5-1 combines with J gene TRBJ2-7; D perhaps matches TRBD2 (6 bases). Trimming took off 0 bases at V and 3 bases at J, with 16 bases between the two ends. Per the germline V gene, CDR1 is SGHRS and CDR2 is YFSETQ. CDR3 length: 16 amino acids.

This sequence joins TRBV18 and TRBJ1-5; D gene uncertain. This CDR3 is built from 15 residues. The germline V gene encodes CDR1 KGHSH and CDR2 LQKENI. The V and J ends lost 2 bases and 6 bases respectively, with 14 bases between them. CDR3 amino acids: CASSPTNDLSQPQHF. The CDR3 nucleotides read TGTGCCAGCTCACCAACCAATGACCTCAGTCAGCCCCAGCATTTT.